This T cell receptor (beta chain) was obtained from a study of neurological immune-mediated disorders. The method for making cDNA was 5'RACE, and it used 10-nucleotide random UMIs. TCRdb used MiXCR to reprocess the 5' RACE reads, holding one entry per CDR3 protein. In the table there are around 28,000 distinct CDR3 sequences, 2.5% of which are singletons. The germline V gene encodes CDR1 SGHTA and CDR2 FQGNSA. CDR3 length equals 17 residues. With 0 bases removed from V and 0 bases from J, the gap between germline ends came to 13 bases. The sample consisted of PBMCs. This rearrangement joins TRBV7-2 to TRBJ2-3; TRBD2 might be the D (6 bases). The receptor was isolated from a woman in her forties or fifties with multiple sclerosis. CDR3 region: CASSLATRLVSTDTQYF. The CDR3 DNA reads TGTGCCAGCAGCTTAGCGACCAGACTAGTAAGCACAGATACGCAGTATTTT.